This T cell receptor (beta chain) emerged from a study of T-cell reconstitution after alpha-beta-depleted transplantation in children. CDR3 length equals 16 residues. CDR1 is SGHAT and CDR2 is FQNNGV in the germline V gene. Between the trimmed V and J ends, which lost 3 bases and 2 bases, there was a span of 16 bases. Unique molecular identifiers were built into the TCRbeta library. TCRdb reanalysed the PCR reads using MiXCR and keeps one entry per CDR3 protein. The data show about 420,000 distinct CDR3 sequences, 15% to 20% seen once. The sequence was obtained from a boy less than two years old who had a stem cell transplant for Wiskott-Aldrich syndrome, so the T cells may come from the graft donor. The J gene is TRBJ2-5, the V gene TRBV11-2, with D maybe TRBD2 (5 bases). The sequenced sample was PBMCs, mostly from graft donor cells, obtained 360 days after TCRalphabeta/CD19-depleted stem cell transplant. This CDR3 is CASSFLTGSTQETQYF. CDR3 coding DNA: TGTGCCAGCAGCTTTCTGACGGGGAGCACGCAAGAGACCCAGTACTTC. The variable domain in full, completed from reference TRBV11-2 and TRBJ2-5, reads EAGVAQSPRYKIIEKRQSVAFWCNPISGHATLYWYQQILGQGPKLLIQFQNNGVVDDSQLPKDRFSAERLKGVDSTLKIQPAKLEDSAVYLCASSFLTGSTQETQYFGPGTRLLVL.